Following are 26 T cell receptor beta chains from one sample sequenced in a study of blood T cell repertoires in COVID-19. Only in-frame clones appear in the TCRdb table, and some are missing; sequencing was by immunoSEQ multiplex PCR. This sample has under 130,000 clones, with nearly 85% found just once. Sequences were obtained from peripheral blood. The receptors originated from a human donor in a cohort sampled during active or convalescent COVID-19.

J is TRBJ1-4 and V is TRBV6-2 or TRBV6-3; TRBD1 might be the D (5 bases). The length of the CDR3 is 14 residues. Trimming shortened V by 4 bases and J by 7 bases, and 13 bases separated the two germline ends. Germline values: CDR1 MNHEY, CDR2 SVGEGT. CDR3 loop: CASSLGGGVEKLFF. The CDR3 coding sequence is TGTGCCAGCAGTTTGGGTGGAGGGGTTGAAAAACTGTTTTTT.

CDR3 in amino acids: CASSQDLSVGGNTDTQYF. DNA of the CDR3: TGCGCCAGCAGCCAAGATTTGTCGGTCGGGGGGAACACAGATACGCAGTATTTT. The chain uses TRBV4-1 and TRBJ2-3, with 7 bases matching TRBD2. Germline V gene lookup returns CDR1 MGHRA and CDR2 YSYEKL. CDR3 length: 18 residues. Unmatched junction bases numbered 11, after V lost 0 bases and J lost 2 bases.

The DNA for the CDR3 is TGTGCCAGCAGTGCGCCCGGGACAGGAGCCTTGGGTGAGCAGTTCTTC. Its translation: CASSAPGTGALGEQFF. This chain connects TRBV2 to TRBJ2-1, with 8 bases matching TRBD1. The length of the CDR3 is 16 residues. Germline loops: CDR1 SNHLY, CDR2 FYNNEI. Trimming cost V 4 bases and J 9 bases; bases outside gene matches: 14.

The CDR3 protein is CASSVVAGGFLSTGELFF. The CDR3 DNA sequence: TGTGCCAGCAGCGTAGTCGCGGGGGGGTTTCTGAGCACCGGGGAGCTGTTTTTT. The V call is TRBV9, the J call TRBJ2-2; 9 bases agree with TRBD2. V shed 0 bases, J shed 4 bases, and the junction held 10 bases outside the gene matches. The CDR3 extends over 18 amino acids. The V gene's germline CDR1 is SGDLS and CDR2 YYNGEE.

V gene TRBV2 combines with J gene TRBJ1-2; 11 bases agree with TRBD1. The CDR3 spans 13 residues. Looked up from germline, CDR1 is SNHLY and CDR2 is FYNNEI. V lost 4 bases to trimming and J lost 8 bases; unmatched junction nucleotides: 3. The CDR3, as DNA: TGTGCCAGCAGTGTGGACAGGGGGCTCGGCTACACCTTC. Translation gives CASSVDRGLGYTF. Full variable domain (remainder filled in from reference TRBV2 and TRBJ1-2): EPEVTQTPSHQVTQMGQEVILRCVPISNHLYFYWYRQILGQKVEFLVSFYNNEISEKSEIFDDQFSVERPDGSNFTLKIRSTKLEDSAMYFCASSVDRGLGYTFGSGTRLTVV.

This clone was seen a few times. CDR3 bases: TGCGCCAGCAGCTCAAGGACAGGGTTTTACTATGGCTACACCTTC. It is translated as CASSSRTGFYYGYTF. The J gene is TRBJ1-2, the V gene TRBV5-1; 8 positions agree with TRBD1. The V and J ends lost 3 bases and 3 bases, in that order; junction bases with no gene match: 7. The CDR3 loop spans 15 amino acids. The germline V gene encodes CDR1 SGHRS and CDR2 YFSETQ. Full variable domain (outside the CDR3, taken from reference TRBV5-1 and TRBJ1-2): KAGVTQTPRYLIKTRGQQVTLSCSPISGHRSVSWYQQTPGQGLQFLFEYFSETQRNKGNFPGRFSGRQFSNSRSEMNVSTLELGDSALYLCASSSRTGFYYGYTFGSGTRLTVV.

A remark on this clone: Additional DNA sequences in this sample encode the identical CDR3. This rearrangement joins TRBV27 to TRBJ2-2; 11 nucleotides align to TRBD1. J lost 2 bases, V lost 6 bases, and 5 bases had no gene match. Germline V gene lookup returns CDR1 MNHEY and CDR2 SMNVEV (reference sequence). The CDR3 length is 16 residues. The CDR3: CASSPGQGGNTGELFF. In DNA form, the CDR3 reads TGTGCCAGCAGCCCGGGACAGGGGGGCAACACCGGGGAGCTGTTTTTT.

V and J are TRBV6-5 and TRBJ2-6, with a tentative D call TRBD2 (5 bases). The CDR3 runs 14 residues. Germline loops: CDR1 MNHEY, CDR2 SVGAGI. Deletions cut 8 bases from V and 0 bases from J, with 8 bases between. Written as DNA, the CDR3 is TGTGCCAGCGGAGGAGTCTCTGGGGCCAACGTCCTGACTTTC. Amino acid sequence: CASGGVSGANVLTF.

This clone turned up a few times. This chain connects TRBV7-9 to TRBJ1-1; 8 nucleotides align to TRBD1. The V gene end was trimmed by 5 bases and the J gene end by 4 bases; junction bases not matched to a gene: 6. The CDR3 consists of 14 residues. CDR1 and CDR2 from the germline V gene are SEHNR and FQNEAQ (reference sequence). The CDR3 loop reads CASSLQGVGTEAFF. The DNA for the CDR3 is TGTGCCAGCAGCCTACAGGGGGTGGGCACTGAAGCTTTCTTT.

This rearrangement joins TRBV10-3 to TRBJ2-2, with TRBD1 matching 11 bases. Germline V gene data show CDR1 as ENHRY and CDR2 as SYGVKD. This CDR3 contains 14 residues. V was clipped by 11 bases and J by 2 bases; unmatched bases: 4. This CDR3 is CAARTGGNTGELFF. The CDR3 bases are TGTGCCGCCAGGACAGGGGGCAACACCGGGGAGCTGTTTTTT.

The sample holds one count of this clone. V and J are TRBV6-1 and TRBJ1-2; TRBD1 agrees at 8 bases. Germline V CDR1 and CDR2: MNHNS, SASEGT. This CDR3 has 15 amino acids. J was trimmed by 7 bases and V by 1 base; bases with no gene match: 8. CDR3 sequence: CASSEVSGGGGGYTF. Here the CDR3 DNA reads TGTGCCAGCAGTGAAGTGTCAGGGGGCGGGGGTGGCTACACCTTC.

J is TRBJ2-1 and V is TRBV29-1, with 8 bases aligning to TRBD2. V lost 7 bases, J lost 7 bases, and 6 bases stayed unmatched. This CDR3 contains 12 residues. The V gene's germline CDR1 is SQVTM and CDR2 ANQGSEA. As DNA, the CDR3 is TGCAGCGCCGGGGGGGGTAGTAATGAGCAGTTCTTC. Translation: CSAGGGSNEQFF.

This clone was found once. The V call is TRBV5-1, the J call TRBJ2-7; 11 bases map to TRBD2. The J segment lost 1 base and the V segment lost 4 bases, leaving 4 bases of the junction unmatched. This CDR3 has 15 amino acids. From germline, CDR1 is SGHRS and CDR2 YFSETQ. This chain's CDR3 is CASSDTSGGSYEQYF. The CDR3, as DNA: TGCGCCAGCAGCGATACTAGCGGGGGTTCCTACGAGCAGTACTTC.

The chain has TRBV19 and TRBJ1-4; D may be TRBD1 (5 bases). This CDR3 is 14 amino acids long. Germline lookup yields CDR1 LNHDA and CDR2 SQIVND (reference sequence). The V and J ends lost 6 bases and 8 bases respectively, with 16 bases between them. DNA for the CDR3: TGTGCCAGTAGGGCCCAGGGTTTTCTCGAAAAACTGTTTTTT. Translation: CASRAQGFLEKLFF.

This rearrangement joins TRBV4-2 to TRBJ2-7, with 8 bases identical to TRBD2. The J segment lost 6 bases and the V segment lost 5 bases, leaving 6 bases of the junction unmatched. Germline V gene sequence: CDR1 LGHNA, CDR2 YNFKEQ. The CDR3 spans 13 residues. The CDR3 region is CASSYGGVGEQYF. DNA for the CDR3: TGTGCCAGCAGCTACGGGGGGGTCGGCGAGCAGTACTTC.

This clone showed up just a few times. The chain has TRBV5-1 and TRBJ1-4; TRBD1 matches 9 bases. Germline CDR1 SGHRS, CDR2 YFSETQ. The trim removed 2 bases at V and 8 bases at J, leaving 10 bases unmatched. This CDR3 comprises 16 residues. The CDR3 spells CASSLEGRDREEKLFF. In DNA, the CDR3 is TGCGCCAGCAGCTTAGAGGGCCGGGACAGGGAAGAAAAACTGTTTTTT.

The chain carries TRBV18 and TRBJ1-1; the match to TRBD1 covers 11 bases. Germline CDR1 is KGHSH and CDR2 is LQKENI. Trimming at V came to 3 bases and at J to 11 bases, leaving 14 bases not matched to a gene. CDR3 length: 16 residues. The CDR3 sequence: CASSPVGQGARGDAFF. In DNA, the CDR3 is TGTGCCAGCTCACCGGTCGGACAGGGGGCGAGGGGCGACGCTTTCTTT.

CDR3 bases: TGTGCCAGCAGCACAGGGTCTGGAAACACCATATATTTT. Encoded protein: CASSTGSGNTIYF. V and J are TRBV5-5 and TRBJ1-3; possible D gene TRBD1, 6 bases. CDR1 is SGHKS and CDR2 is YYEKEE in the germline V gene (reference sequence). The CDR3 is made up of 13 amino acids. V was shortened by 4 bases and J by 1 base, with 6 bases between the two germline ends.

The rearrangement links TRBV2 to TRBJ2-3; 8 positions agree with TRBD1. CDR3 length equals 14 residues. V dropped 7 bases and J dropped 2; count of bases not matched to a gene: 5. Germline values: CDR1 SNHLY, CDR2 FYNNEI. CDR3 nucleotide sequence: TGTGCCAGCAAGGGACAGGACCACACAGATACGCAGTATTTT. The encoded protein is CASKGQDHTDTQYF.

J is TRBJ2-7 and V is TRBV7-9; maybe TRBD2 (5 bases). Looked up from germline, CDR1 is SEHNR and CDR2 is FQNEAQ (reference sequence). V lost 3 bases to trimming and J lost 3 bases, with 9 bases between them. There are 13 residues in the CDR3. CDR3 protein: CASSLEVRYEQYF. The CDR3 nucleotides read TGTGCCAGCAGCTTGGAGGTCCGCTACGAGCAGTACTTC.

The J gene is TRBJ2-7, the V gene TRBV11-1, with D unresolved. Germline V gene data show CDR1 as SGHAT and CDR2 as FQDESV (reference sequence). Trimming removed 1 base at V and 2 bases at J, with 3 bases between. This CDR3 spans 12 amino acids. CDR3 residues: CASSLGAYEQYF. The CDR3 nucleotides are TGTGCCAGCAGCTTAGGAGCCTACGAGCAGTACTTC. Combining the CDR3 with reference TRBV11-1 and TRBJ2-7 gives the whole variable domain EAEVAQSPRYKITEKSQAVAFWCDPISGHATLYWYRQILGQGPELLVQFQDESVVDDSQLPKDRFSAERLKGVDSTLKIQPAELGDSAMYLCASSLGAYEQYFGPGTRLTVT.

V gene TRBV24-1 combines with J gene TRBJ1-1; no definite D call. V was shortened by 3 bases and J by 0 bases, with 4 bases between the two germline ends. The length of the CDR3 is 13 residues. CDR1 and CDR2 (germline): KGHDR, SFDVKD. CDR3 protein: CATSDPVNTEAFF. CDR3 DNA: TGTGCCACCAGTGATCCCGTGAACACTGAAGCTTTCTTT.

The CDR3 loop reads CASSTATVWEQFF. The CDR3 DNA follows: TGTGCCAGCAGCACCGCTACAGTTTGGGAGCAGTTCTTC. The V call is TRBV6-5, the J call TRBJ2-1; unclear D gene. The CDR3 runs 13 residues. Germline CDR1 MNHEY, CDR2 SVGAGI. V lost 6 bases, J lost 10 bases, and 16 bases lay in between.

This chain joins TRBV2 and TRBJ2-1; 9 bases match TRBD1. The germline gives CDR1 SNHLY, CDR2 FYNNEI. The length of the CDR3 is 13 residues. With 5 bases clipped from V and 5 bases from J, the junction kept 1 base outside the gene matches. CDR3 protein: CASSTGGHNEQFF. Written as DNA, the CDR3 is TGTGCCAGCAGTACAGGGGGCCACAATGAGCAGTTCTTC.

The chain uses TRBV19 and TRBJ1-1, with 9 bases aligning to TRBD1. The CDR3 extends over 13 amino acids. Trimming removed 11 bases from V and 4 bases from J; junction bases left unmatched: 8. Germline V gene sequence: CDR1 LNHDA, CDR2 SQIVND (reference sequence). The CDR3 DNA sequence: TGTGCCGTGTACAGGGGGCAGGGCACTGAAGCTTTCTTT. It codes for CAVYRGQGTEAFF.

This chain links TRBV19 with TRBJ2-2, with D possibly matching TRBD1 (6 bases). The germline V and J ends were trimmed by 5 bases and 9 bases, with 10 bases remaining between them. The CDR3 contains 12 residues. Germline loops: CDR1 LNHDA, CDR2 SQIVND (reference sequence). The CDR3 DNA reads TGTGCCAGTAGTGGGGGCGGCCGGGAGCTGTTTTTT. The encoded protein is CASSGGGRELFF.